This T cell receptor beta chain was found in a study of beta chain features in type 1 diabetes. Study at large: All samples together contributed more than 90,000,000 sorted cells for examination.

This clone has just a few counts. The target antigen is unknown. Additional DNA sequences in this sample encode the identical CDR3. CD4+ naive, central memory, regulatory and stem cell-like memory cells were sorted via CD45RO/CCR7/CD25/CD127/CD95/CD27. There are 13 residues in the CDR3. The ends were cut back, 5 bases at V and 2 bases at J, with 8 bases in the middle. Germline CDR1 SGHTA, CDR2 FQGNSA. Every bit of the isolated RNA underwent reverse transcription, so sequencing read expressed TCRB transcripts. Data came from immunoSEQ multiplex PCR; TCRdb stores just in-frame clones and leaves some out. The table records about 650,000 clones, about an eighth of them present only once. Study-wide points: PCR might preferentially amplify shorter templates, equally in patients and controls. There was a moderate but significant shortening of TCRB CDR3s in all four CD4+ subsets of Type 1 diabetes patients. In these data, an HLA type influence on TCRB rearrangement remained unresolved.

This clonotype was obtained from a man aged 25 to 40 with type 1 diabetes. The sequenced material came from naive CD4+ T cells from blood. This chain connects TRBV7-2 to TRBJ2-3; D possibly uses TRBD1 or TRBD2 (5 bases each). CDR3 sequence: CASSAGTTDTQYF. CDR3 bases: TGTGCCAGCAGCGCAGGGACCACAGATACGCAGTATTTT.